This paragraph reports one TCR beta chain. Its cognate antigen is unknown. Germline V gene data show CDR1 as SGDLS and CDR2 as YYNGEE. The CDR3 has 14 residues. V lost 4 bases and J 8 bases, leaving 15 bases between the germline ends. This entry belongs to a study of cytomegalovirus exposure and HLA in healthy donors. Study overall: A later analysis reported the 90 to 150 validation repertoires used the same platform as the 666 first-cohort repertoires.

General observations from the study: Through in vitro validation, a few CMV-associated chains were shown to be specific for CMV antigens.

This table comes from immunoSEQ multiplex PCR, and its TCRdb copy is limited to in-frame clones, with some not included. The table shows some 170,000 clones, with over 80% occurring only once. This chain joins TRBV9 and TRBJ1-4; D remains unclear. The TCR comes from a man between 25 and 39 years old in good health and CMV-seropositive. The source material was PBMCs. The CDR3 protein is CASSLGRVGEKLFF. The DNA for the CDR3 is TGTGCCAGCAGCCTCGGGAGGGTCGGCGAAAAACTGTTTTTT. Combining the CDR3 with reference TRBV9 and TRBJ1-4 gives the whole variable domain DSGVTQTPKHLITATGQRVTLRCSPRSGDLSVYWYQQSLDQGLQFLIQYYNGEERAKGNILERFSAQQFPDLHSELNLSSLELGDSALYFCASSLGRVGEKLFFGSGTQLSVL.